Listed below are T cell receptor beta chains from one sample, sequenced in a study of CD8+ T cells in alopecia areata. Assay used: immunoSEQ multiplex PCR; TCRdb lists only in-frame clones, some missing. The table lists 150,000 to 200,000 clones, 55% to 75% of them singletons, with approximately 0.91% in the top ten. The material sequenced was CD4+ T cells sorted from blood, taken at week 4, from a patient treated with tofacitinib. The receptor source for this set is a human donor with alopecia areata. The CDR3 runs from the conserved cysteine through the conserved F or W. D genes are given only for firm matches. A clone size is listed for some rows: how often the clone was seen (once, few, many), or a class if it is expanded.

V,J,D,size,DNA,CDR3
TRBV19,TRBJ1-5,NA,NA,TGTGCCAGTAGTGTCTGGGGATCCAATCAGCCCCAGCATTTT,CASSVWGSNQPQHF
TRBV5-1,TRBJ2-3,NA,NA,TGCGCCAGCAGCTCCCACAGCACAGATACGCAGTATTTT,CASSSHSTDTQYF
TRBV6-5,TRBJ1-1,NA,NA,TGTGCCAGCAGTTACTTCGGGCGGGGGCTGAACACTGAAGCTTTCTTT,CASSYFGRGLNTEAFF
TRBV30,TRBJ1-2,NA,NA,TGTGCCTGGGCCCGGGACGGCTATGGCTACACCTTC,CAWARDGYGYTF
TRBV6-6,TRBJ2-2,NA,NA,TGTGCCATCAGTGATCGCCAGCAGAACACCGGGGAGCTGTTTTTT,CAISDRQQNTGELFF
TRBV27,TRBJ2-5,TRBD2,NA,TGTGCCAGCAGACAAGGAGGTAGCGGGGGGGCAGCCCAGTACTTC,CASRQGGSGGAAQYF
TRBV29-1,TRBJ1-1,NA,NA,TGCAGCGTAGTAACAGGGACTAACACTGAAGCTTTCTTT,CSVVTGTNTEAFF
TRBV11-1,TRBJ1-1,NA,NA,TGTGCCAGCAGCCTACTAATCCGGAACACTGAAGCTTTCTTT,CASSLLIRNTEAFF
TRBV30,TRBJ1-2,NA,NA,TGTGCCTGGAGTGTCCCCTTTAGGGGAATAGGGGGCTACACCTTC,CAWSVPFRGIGGYTF
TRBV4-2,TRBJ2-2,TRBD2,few,TGTGCCAGCAGATGGACTAGCGGGCGAAACACCGGGGAGCTGTTTTTT,CASRWTSGRNTGELFF
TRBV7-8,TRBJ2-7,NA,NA,TGTGCCAGCAGCCGGGGGACAAGTCTCTACGAGCAGTACTTC,CASSRGTSLYEQYF
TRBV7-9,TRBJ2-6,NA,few,TGTGCCAGCAGCTTAGCCGCAGGGACCTCTGGGGCCAACGTCCTGACTTTC,CASSLAAGTSGANVLTF
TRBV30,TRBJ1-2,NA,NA,TGTGCCTGGAGTGTATTGGCAGCCAACTATGGCTACACCTTC,CAWSVLAANYGYTF
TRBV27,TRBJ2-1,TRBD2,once,TGTGCCAGCAGTTGGTCGGGGGGCGGGGGGAATTACAATGAGCAGTTCTTC,CASSWSGGGGNYNEQFF
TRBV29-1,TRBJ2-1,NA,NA,TGCAGCGTTGGTGCCCTAAGTTACAATGAGCAGTTCTTC,CSVGALSYNEQFF
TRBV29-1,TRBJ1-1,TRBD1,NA,TGCAGCGCACATCCGGGACAGGGGAACACTGAAGCTTTCTTT,CSAHPGQGNTEAFF
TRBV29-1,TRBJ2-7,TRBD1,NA,TGCAGCGTACCAACATGGGACAGGGGCTCCTACGAGCAGTACTTC,CSVPTWDRGSYEQYF
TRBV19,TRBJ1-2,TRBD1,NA,TGTGCCAGTAGTACACGGGACAGCTACTATGGCTACACCTTC,CASSTRDSYYGYTF
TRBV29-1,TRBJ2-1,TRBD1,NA,TGCAGCGTTGAACGAGACAGGGGATACAATGAGCAGTTCTTC,CSVERDRGYNEQFF
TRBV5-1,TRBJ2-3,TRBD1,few,TGCGCCAGCAGCCTGAGGGGGCTAGGTGCAGATACGCAGTATTTT,CASSLRGLGADTQYF
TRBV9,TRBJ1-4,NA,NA,TGTGCCAGCAGCGGAGAGGGGGGATCCTCGGCTAATGAAAAACTGTTTTTT,CASSGEGGSSANEKLFF
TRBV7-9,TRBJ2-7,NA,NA,TGTGCCAGCAGCTTGGGCCCGCGCTACGAGCAGTACTTC,CASSLGPRYEQYF
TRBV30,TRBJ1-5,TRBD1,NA,TGTGCCTGGAGGAGACAGGGAAATCAGCCCCAGCATTTT,CAWRRQGNQPQHF
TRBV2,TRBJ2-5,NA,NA,TGTGCCAGCAGTATGAACCAAGAGACCCAGTACTTC,CASSMNQETQYF
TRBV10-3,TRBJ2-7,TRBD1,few,TGTGCCATCAGTGTGGACAGGGGGCGATCGGAATTGAGCTTC,CAISVDRGRSELSF
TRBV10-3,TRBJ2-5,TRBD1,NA,TGTGCCATCAGTGAGTCGTCGACAGGGCAAGAGACCCAGTACTTC,CAISESSTGQETQYF
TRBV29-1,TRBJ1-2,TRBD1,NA,TGCAGCGTTGAGCTAGGGGGCCACGGCTACACCTTC,CSVELGGHGYTF
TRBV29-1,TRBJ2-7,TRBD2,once,TGCAGCGTTGCCGGGGTTGTCGCGGGGGACTCCTACGAGCAGTACTTC,CSVAGVVAGDSYEQYF
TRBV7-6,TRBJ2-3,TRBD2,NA,TGTGCCAGCAGCTTGAGCGGGGGGGACACAGATACGCAGTATTTT,CASSLSGGDTDTQYF
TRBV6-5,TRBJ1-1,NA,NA,TGTGCCAGCAGTTATCCGGGCGGACAGCTTTCAGAAGCTTTCTTT,CASSYPGGQLSEAFF
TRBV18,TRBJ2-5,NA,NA,TGTGCCAGCTCACCAGACGGAAGAGAGACCCAGTACTTC,CASSPDGRETQYF
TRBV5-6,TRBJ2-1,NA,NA,TGTGCCAGCAGCGGACTTCTATACAATGAGCAGTTCTTC,CASSGLLYNEQFF
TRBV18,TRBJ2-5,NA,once,TGTGCCAGCTCGGCGTCGGGAGAGACCCAGTACTTC,CASSASGETQYF
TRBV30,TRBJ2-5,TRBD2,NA,TGTGCCTGGACTAGCGGGGGACAAGAGACCCAGTACTTC,CAWTSGGQETQYF
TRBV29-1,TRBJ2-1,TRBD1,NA,TGCAGCGTCTTAAGACAGGGGGCCGGCAATGAGCAGTTCTTC,CSVLRQGAGNEQFF
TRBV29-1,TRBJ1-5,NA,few,TGCAGCGTTGGCGGCGTAGGGAGTGGAAGCAATCAGCCCCAGCATTTT,CSVGGVGSGSNQPQHF
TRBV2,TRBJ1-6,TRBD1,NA,TGTGCCAGCAGTAGAACAGGGGTAGGATCACCCCTCCACTTT,CASSRTGVGSPLHF
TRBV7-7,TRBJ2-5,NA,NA,TGTGCTAGCCGACCGCGGGGGCTGGAGACCCAGTACTTC,CASRPRGLETQYF
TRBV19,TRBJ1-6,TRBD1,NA,TGTGCCAGTAGTCCGACAGGGGGTATTAATTCACCCCTCCACTTT,CASSPTGGINSPLHF
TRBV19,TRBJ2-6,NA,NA,TGTGCCAGTAATGACAGGAGCTCTGGGGCCAACGTCCTGACTTTC,CASNDRSSGANVLTF
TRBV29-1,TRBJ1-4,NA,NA,TGCAGCGTTGTCGGGACGGAGGAAAAACTGTTTTTT,CSVVGTEEKLFF
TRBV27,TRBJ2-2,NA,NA,TGTGCCAGCAGTTTCCAGGGGCACACCGGGGAGCTGTTTTTT,CASSFQGHTGELFF
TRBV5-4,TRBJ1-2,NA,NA,TGTGCCAGCAGCCCGGACAGTTACTATGGCTACACCTTC,CASSPDSYYGYTF
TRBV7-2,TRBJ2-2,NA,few,TGTGCCAGCAGCCAACCGGGACCATCCACCGGGGAGCTGTTTTTT,CASSQPGPSTGELFF
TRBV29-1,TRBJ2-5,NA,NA,TGCAGCGCCCTGGGGGGAGAGACCCAGTACTTC,CSALGGETQYF
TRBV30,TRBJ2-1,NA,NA,TGTGCCAGTTCGGAGGGCCTACCTTACAATGAGCAGTTCTTC,CASSEGLPYNEQFF
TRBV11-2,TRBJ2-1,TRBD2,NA,TGTGCCAGCAGCTTTGGGACTAGCGTCAATGAGCAGTTCTTC,CASSFGTSVNEQFF
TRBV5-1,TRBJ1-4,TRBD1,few,TGCGCCAGCAGCTTGCAGGGGGCGAATGAAAAACTGTTTTTT,CASSLQGANEKLFF
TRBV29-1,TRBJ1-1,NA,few,TGCAGCGTTCTCAGGGGAGGGAACACTGAAGCTTTCTTT,CSVLRGGNTEAFF
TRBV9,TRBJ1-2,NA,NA,TGTGCCAGCAGCGCCGCGGGGCCCCGTGGCTACACCTTC,CASSAAGPRGYTF
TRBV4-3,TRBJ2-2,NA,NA,TGCGCCAGCAGCCAACCCCAAGCGAGGTCCGGGGAGCTGTTTTTT,CASSQPQARSGELFF
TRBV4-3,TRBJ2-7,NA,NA,TGCGCCAGCAGCCAATGGGCCCGGGACAACGAGCAGTACTTC,CASSQWARDNEQYF
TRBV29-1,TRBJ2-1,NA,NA,TGCAGCGCCGCAGTGGAGATGGAATTGAATGAGCAGTTCTTC,CSAAVEMELNEQFF
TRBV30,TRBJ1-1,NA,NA,TGTGCCTGGATTCCGGGCATACCTTCCTTCGACACTGAAGCTTTCTTT,CAWIPGIPSFDTEAFF
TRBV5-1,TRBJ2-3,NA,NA,TGCGCCAGCAGCTTGGCAGGCCGGGCTACGCAGTATTTT,CASSLAGRATQYF
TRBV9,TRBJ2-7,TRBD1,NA,TGTGCCAGCAGCGTAGAGGTGACAGGGGTTTCCGAGCAGTACTTC,CASSVEVTGVSEQYF
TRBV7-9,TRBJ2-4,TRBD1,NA,TGTGCCAGCAGCTCAACAGGGGTACCCAAAAACATTCAGTACTTC,CASSSTGVPKNIQYF
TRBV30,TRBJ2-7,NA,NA,TGTGCCTGGAGTACCCCCGGGGTACTCGAGCAGTACTTC,CAWSTPGVLEQYF